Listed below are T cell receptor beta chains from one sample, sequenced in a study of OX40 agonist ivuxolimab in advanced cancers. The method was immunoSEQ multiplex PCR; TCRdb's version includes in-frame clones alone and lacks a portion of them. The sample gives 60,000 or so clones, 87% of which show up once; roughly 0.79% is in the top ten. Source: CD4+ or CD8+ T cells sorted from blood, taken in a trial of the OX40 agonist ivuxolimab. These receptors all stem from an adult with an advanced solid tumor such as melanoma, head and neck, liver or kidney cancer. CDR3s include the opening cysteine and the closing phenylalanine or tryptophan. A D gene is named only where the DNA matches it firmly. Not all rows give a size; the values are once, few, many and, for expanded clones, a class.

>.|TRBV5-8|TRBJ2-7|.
CASSIGTGSWF
TGTGCCAGCAGCATCGGGACTGGGAGTTGGTTC
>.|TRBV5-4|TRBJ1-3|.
CASSLGAIGGNTIYF
TGTGCCAGCAGCCTGGGGGCAATAGGTGGAAACACCATATATTTT
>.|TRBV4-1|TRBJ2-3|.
CASSQGRTQGDTQYF
TGCGCCAGCAGCCAAGGAAGAACGCAGGGAGATACGCAGTATTTT
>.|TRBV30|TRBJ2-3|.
CAWGRTASTDTQYF
TGTGCCTGGGGAAGGACAGCTAGCACAGATACGCAGTATTTT
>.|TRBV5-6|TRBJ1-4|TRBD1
CASSLKGTGRSEKLFF
TGTGCCAGCAGCTTGAAGGGGACAGGGCGAAGCGAAAAACTGTTTTTT
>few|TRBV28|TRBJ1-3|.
CASSSPERRSGNTIYF
TGTGCCAGCAGCTCCCCCGAGAGACGGTCAGGAAACACCATATATTTT
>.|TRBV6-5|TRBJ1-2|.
CASTKTGTPNYGYTF
TGTGCCAGCACAAAAACCGGGACTCCCAACTATGGCTACACCTTC
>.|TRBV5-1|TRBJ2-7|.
CASSLEQSYEQYF
TGCGCCAGCAGCTTGGAACAGTCCTACGAGCAGTACTTC
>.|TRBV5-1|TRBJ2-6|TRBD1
CASSLKGAGSGANVLTF
TGCGCCAGCAGTCTGAAGGGGGCAGGTTCTGGGGCCAACGTCCTGACTTTC
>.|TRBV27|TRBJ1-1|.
CASSIQGDTEAFF
TGTGCCAGCAGCATACAGGGCGACACTGAAGCTTTCTTT
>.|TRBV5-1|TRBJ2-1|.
CASSLVRTTYNEQFF
TGCGCCAGCAGCTTGGTAAGGACGACCTACAATGAGCAGTTCTTC
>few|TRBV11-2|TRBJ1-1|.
CASSPGLGTEAFF
TGTGCCAGCAGCCCAGGGTTGGGCACTGAAGCTTTCTTT
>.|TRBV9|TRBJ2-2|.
CASSPWGGELFF
TGTGCCAGCAGCCCTTGGGGCGGGGAGCTGTTTTTT
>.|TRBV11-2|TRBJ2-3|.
CASSARTGSTDTQYF
TGTGCCAGCAGCGCCCGGACGGGGAGCACAGATACGCAGTATTTT
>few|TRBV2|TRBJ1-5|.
CASRTDSNQPQHF
TGTGCCAGCCGGACGGATAGCAATCAGCCCCAGCATTTT
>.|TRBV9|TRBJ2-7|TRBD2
CASSTGLAAPTGDEQYF
TGTGCCAGCAGCACCGGTCTAGCGGCCCCGACGGGGGACGAGCAGTACTTC
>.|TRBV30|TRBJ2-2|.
CAWSPGVDTGELFF
TGTGCCTGGAGTCCAGGGGTGGACACCGGGGAGCTGTTTTTT
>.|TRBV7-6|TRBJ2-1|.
CASSYQDGYNEQFF
TGTGCCAGCAGCTACCAGGATGGATACAATGAGCAGTTCTTC
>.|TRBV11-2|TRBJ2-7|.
CASSSDSYEQYF
TGTGCCAGCAGCTCGGACAGCTACGAGCAGTACTTC
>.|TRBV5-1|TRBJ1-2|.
CASSLDEEEGYTF
TGCGCCAGCAGCTTGGATGAGGAGGAAGGCTACACCTTC
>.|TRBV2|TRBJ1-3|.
CASSGFLSSGNTIYF
TGTGCCAGCAGTGGGTTCCTGAGCTCTGGAAACACCATATATTTT
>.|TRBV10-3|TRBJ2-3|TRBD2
CAIKDAGGTDTQYF
TGTGCCATCAAGGATGCGGGGGGGACAGATACGCAGTATTTT
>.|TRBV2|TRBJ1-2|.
CASRGTGGGYTF
TGTGCCAGCAGGGGGACCGGGGGTGGCTACACCTTC
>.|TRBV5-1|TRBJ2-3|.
CASSSARNTQYF
TGCGCCAGCAGCTCGGCAAGGAATACGCAGTATTTT
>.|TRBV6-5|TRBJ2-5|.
CASSYSTTQETQYF
TGTGCCAGCAGTTACTCGACCACCCAAGAGACCCAGTACTTC
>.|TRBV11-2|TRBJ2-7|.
CASSLNMYEQYF
TGTGCCAGCAGCCTAAATATGTACGAGCAGTACTTC
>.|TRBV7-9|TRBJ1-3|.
CASRGGTGNTIYF
TGTGCCAGCAGGGGGGGCACTGGAAACACCATATATTTT
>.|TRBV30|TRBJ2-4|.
CAWGAKNIQYF
TGTGCCTGGGGGGCCAAAAACATTCAGTACTTC
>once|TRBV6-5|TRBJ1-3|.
CASSYDGSSGNTIYF
TGTGCCAGCAGTTACGACGGGAGCTCTGGAAACACCATATATTTT
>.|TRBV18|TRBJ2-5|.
CASSPPNRQETQYF
TGTGCCAGCTCACCACCGAACCGTCAAGAGACCCAGTACTTC
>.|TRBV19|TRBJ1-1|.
CASSAATGNTEAFF
TGTGCCAGTAGTGCGGCGACGGGGAACACTGAAGCTTTCTTT
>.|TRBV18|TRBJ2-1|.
CASSPQQGREQFF
TGTGCCAGCTCACCGCAACAGGGCCGGGAGCAGTTCTTC
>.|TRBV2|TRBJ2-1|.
CARGYRYEQFF
TGTGCCAGAGGCTACCGCTATGAGCAGTTCTTC
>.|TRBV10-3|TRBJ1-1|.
CAISSRSAGAFF
TGTGCCATCAGTTCCCGCTCCGCTGGGGCTTTCTTT
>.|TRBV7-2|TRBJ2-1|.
CASSLEGLSYNEQFF
TGTGCCAGCAGCTTAGAGGGACTCTCCTACAATGAGCAGTTCTTC
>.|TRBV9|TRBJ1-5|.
CASSVEENQPQHF
TGTGCCAGCAGCGTAGAGGAAAATCAGCCCCAGCATTTT